These 21 T cell receptor beta chains share one sample of origin, sequenced in a study of blood T cell repertoires in COVID-19 (dated by TCRdb to the early 2020s). Library preparation used the immunoSEQ multiplex PCR assay. TCRdb obtained this table from immuneACCESS and retained in-frame rearrangements with V and J assigned. These tables miss some clones; where compared with another copy, unresolved V genes account for less than half of the shortfall, and the remainder is unexplained. This sample has hundreds of thousands of clones in its table, and roughly 80% of those were observed once. The ten largest account for less than 20% of the sample. The sequenced sample consisted of peripheral blood. The receptors shown here come from a woman older than 75 with active or convalescent COVID-19.

For this clone: Other nucleotide sequences from this sample produce the same CDR3. The rearrangement uses TRBV7-9 and TRBJ1-1; D possibly corresponds to TRBD1 (5 bases). Germline lookup yields CDR1 SEHNR and CDR2 FQNEAQ (reference sequence). The CDR3 sequence is 13 residues long. Trimming shortened V by 2 bases and J by 1 base, and 5 bases separated the two germline ends. The CDR3 loop reads CASSLRGNTEAFF. Written as DNA, the CDR3 is TGTGCCAGCAGCTTAAGGGGGAACACTGAAGCTTTCTTT.

The chain links TRBV7-2 to TRBJ2-3; 14 nucleotides agree with TRBD2. J lost 5 bases, V lost 5 bases, and 6 bases had no gene match. This CDR3 has 16 residues. Germline assignment: CDR1 SGHTA and CDR2 FQGNSA. The CDR3 DNA reads TGTGCCAGCAGCGCGGGACTAGCGGGAGCGATAGATACGCAGTATTTT. Its translation: CASSAGLAGAIDTQYF.

The chain employs TRBV3-1 (or the pseudogene TRBV3-2) and TRBJ1-5, with D hard to call. Germline CDR1 reads LGHDT; CDR2 reads YNNKEL (reference sequence). This CDR3 comprises 14 residues. Trimming pared 8 bases from V and 6 bases from J, leaving 17 bases between. CDR3 sequence reads: CASSDQRRGQPQHF. The DNA of the CDR3 is TGTGCCAGCTCCGACCAGCGTCGGGGTCAGCCCCAGCATTTT.

The V and J genes are TRBV10-3 and TRBJ1-1; tentatively, D is TRBD1 (6 bases). V was trimmed by 9 bases and J by 7 bases, leaving 18 bases between them. CDR1 and CDR2 from the germline V gene are ENHRY and SYGVKD. This CDR3 spans 13 amino acids. The CDR3 coding sequence is TGTGCCATTAGGTTTGGGGGCGACGGTGAAGCTTTCTTT. This encodes CAIRFGGDGEAFF.

This clone has only one observation. V and J are TRBV6-6 and TRBJ2-7; possible D gene TRBD1, 8 bases. Germline CDR1 and CDR2: MNHNY and SVGAGI (reference sequence). The CDR3 sequence is 16 residues long. V lost 6 bases to trimming and J lost 1 base, with 19 bases between them. The CDR3 loop is CASRHPDREGSYEQYF. The CDR3 nucleotides read TGTGCCAGCAGGCACCCGGACAGGGAGGGGTCCTACGAGCAGTACTTC.

This chain joins TRBV3-1 (or the pseudogene TRBV3-2) and TRBJ2-7, with 10 bases fitting TRBD2. The CDR3 covers 16 residues. Germline V lookup: CDR1 LGHDT, CDR2 YNNKEL (reference sequence). Germline trimming cut 1 base from V and 0 bases from J; bases unmatched to any gene: 3. This CDR3 reads CASSQGLAGVSYEQYF. The CDR3 nucleotides read TGTGCCAGCAGCCAAGGTCTAGCGGGAGTCTCCTACGAGCAGTACTTC.

The chain employs TRBV5-5 and TRBJ2-7; D remains ambiguous. This CDR3 is 13 amino acids long. Trimming removed 4 bases at V and 4 bases at J, with 12 bases between. Per germline, CDR1 SGHKS and CDR2 YYEKEE (reference sequence). The CDR3 DNA reads TGTGCCAGCAGCCTCCGGGTAGCTTACGAGCAGTACTTC. This gives the protein CASSLRVAYEQYF.

The CDR3 DNA sequence: TGTGCCAGCAGTTCGCTCCGTACAGGGGGCGGGGATGGCTACACCTTC. This encodes CASSSLRTGGGDGYTF. The J gene is TRBJ1-2, the V gene TRBV27; 9 bases line up with TRBD1. The CDR3 consists of 16 residues. From germline, CDR1 is MNHEY and CDR2 SMNVEV (reference sequence). With 4 bases clipped from V and 6 bases from J, the junction kept 12 bases outside the gene matches.

This chain uses TRBV9 with TRBJ1-2; maybe TRBD1 (5 bases). With 4 bases removed from V and 8 bases from J, the gap between germline ends came to 18 bases. CDR1 and CDR2 from the germline V gene are SGDLS and YYNGEE. The CDR3 spans 14 residues. CDR3 sequence: CASSPQFTGIGYTF. The CDR3 DNA sequence: TGTGCCAGCAGCCCGCAATTCACAGGTATCGGCTACACCTTC.

The chain has TRBV29-1 and TRBJ2-1; 9 bases fit TRBD1. Germline lookup yields CDR1 SQVTM and CDR2 ANQGSEA. V trimming: 4 bases; J trimming: 8 bases; junction bases outside the gene matches: 12. There are 15 residues in the CDR3. The CDR3 protein is CSVVGWGQGRDEQFF. The DNA of the CDR3 is TGCAGCGTTGTAGGCTGGGGACAGGGAAGGGATGAGCAGTTCTTC.

The chain recombines TRBV5-4 with TRBJ1-6; no clear D gene. Trimming took 4 bases from V and 6 from J, leaving 17 bases between them. The length of the CDR3 is 16 residues. CDR1 and CDR2 from the germline V gene are SGHNT and YYREEE (reference sequence). The CDR3 is CASSPEPGLLNSPLHF. In nucleotides, the CDR3 is TGTGCCAGCAGCCCTGAGCCTGGTCTACTTAATTCACCCCTCCACTTT.

CDR3 DNA sequence: TGTGCCAGCAGCACCCAGGTGCGGGAGGGCCGGAACGAGCAGTACTTC. It specifies CASSTQVREGRNEQYF. This chain links TRBV21-1 with TRBJ2-7; TRBD2, the D gene given by the table, was not confirmed from the DNA. TRBV21-1 is noted as a pseudogene. This CDR3 contains 16 residues.

This clone was recorded only once. This sequence joins TRBV3-1 (or the pseudogene TRBV3-2) and TRBJ2-7; D is possibly TRBD1 (6 bases). Germline CDR1 LGHDT, CDR2 YNNKEL (reference sequence). Trimming left V 4 bases short and J 7 bases short, with 8 bases between. The CDR3 loop spans 11 amino acids. The CDR3 DNA reads as TGTGCCAGCAGCCCCGGGACAGAGCAGTACTTC. This translates into CASSPGTEQYF.

The rearrangement uses TRBV18 and TRBJ2-3; TRBD2 agrees at 11 bases. V dropped 6 bases and J dropped 0; count of bases not matched to a gene: 8. The length of the CDR3 is 17 residues. Germline V gene sequence: CDR1 KGHSH, CDR2 LQKENI. Written as DNA, the CDR3 is TGTGCCAGCTCCCTCCAACGACTAGCGGGGAGCACAGATACGCAGTATTTT. Residues: CASSLQRLAGSTDTQYF.

The chain recombines TRBV11-1 with TRBJ2-7, with D possibly matching TRBD1 (6 bases). Germline CDR1 SGHAT, CDR2 FQDESV (reference sequence). CDR3 length equals 14 residues. V lost 5 bases, J lost 2 bases, and 13 bases lay in between. This CDR3 reads CASSLGRQAYEQYF. Here the CDR3 DNA reads TGTGCCAGCAGCCTCGGGCGACAGGCCTACGAGCAGTACTTC.

This clone has a single count. The chain is built from TRBV9 and TRBJ2-2; D call uncertain. The CDR3 extends over 15 amino acids. Germline V gene data show CDR1 as SGDLS and CDR2 as YYNGEE. Trimming left V 0 bases short and J 2 bases short, with 8 bases between. Here the CDR3 DNA reads TGTGCCAGCAGCGTAGCTACGCCTAACACCGGGGAGCTGTTTTTT. Translating it yields CASSVATPNTGELFF.

The chain employs TRBV6-5 and TRBJ2-5, with 10 positions matching TRBD2. With V trimmed by 2 bases and J by 6 bases, 6 bases remained unmatched. The CDR3 is 15 amino acids. Germline CDR1 reads MNHEY; CDR2 reads SVGAGI. CDR3 in amino acids: CASSYGTSVLQTQYF. CDR3 nucleotide sequence: TGTGCCAGCAGTTACGGGACTAGCGTTCTCCAGACCCAGTACTTC.

V gene TRBV2 combines with J gene TRBJ1-5; no definite D call. V was cut by 2 bases and J by 0 bases, with 11 bases left in between. CDR1 is SNHLY, CDR2 FYNNEI, per germline. This CDR3 is built from 16 residues. CDR3 region: CASSEIEVISNQPQHF. Written as DNA, the CDR3 is TGTGCCAGCAGTGAAATCGAGGTAATTAGCAATCAGCCCCAGCATTTT.

The chain recombines TRBV7-2 with TRBJ2-7; 7 bases are shared with TRBD2. Per the germline V gene, CDR1 is SGHTA and CDR2 is FQGNSA. V gave up 5 bases and J gave up 4 bases; unmatched junction bases: 5. The CDR3 length is 13 residues. The CDR3: CASSAGLKYEQYF. The CDR3 bases are TGTGCCAGCAGCGCGGGACTAAAATACGAGCAGTACTTC.

The rearrangement uses TRBV3-1 (or the pseudogene TRBV3-2) and TRBJ2-3; D uncertain. Germline V gives CDR1 LGHDT, CDR2 YNNKEL (reference sequence). CDR3 length equals 14 residues. Deletions cut 2 bases from V and 0 bases from J, with 6 bases between. In DNA, the CDR3 is TGTGCCAGCAGCCAATTTTCTAGCACAGATACGCAGTATTTT. Encoded protein: CASSQFSSTDTQYF.

The CDR3 is CASSTYNEQFF. The CDR3 bases are TGTGCCAGCAGCACCTACAATGAGCAGTTCTTC. This chain links TRBV28 with TRBJ2-1; no reliable D call. Trimming took 6 bases from V and 2 from J, leaving 2 bases between them. Germline-derived CDR1 and CDR2 are MDHEN and SYDVKM. The CDR3 runs 11 residues.